These 6 T cell receptor beta chains share one sample of origin, sequenced in a study of glioma-infiltrating T cells after dendritic cell vaccination. Assay used: immunoSEQ multiplex PCR; TCRdb lists only in-frame clones, some missing. The sample contains 90,000 to 95,000 clones, about 81% of which appear only once. Specified time point: after dendritic cell vaccination, including at tumor progression/relapse. Sequenced material: blood, taken after dendritic cell vaccination. These receptors were collected from a human donor with glioblastoma.

The chain has TRBV10-3 and TRBJ1-1, with D possibly matching TRBD1 (6 bases). Germline loops: CDR1 ENHRY, CDR2 SYGVKD. The CDR3 covers 13 residues. The V and J ends lost 4 bases and 1 base respectively, with 7 bases between them. CDR3 sequence: CAISGQENTEAFF. The CDR3 bases are TGTGCCATCAGTGGACAGGAGAACACTGAAGCTTTCTTT.

The rearrangement links TRBV6-4 to TRBJ2-7, with D maybe TRBD2 (5 bases). Germline-derived CDR1 and CDR2 are MRHNA and SNTAGT. Trimming stripped 10 bases from V and 7 bases from J, with 23 bases between. The CDR3 sequence is 14 residues long. The CDR3 sequence is CAILHTLASREQYV. The CDR3 DNA follows: TGTGCCATTCTCCACACCCTGGCTAGCCGAGAGCAGTACGTC.

This clone was counted a few times. V usage is TRBV6-6 and J usage is TRBJ2-7; no firm D call. Looked up from germline, CDR1 is MNHNY and CDR2 is SVGAGI (reference sequence). V was cut by 0 bases and J by 3 bases, with 3 bases left in between. The CDR3 runs to 12 residues. The CDR3 loop reads CASSYSNYEQYV. The CDR3 nucleotides are TGTGCCAGCAGTTACTCTAACTACGAGCAGTACGTC.

This clone occurred once. V and J are TRBV7-9 and TRBJ2-7; 14 nucleotides line up with TRBD2. The length of the CDR3 is 15 residues. The ends lost 4 bases at V and 4 bases at J; junction bases unmatched: 3. Germline CDR1 is SEHNR and CDR2 is FQNEAQ (reference sequence). This CDR3 reads CASSSGTSGRYEQYV. The CDR3 coding sequence is TGTGCCAGCAGCTCCGGGACTAGCGGGAGATACGAGCAGTACGTC.

This CDR3 reads CASSIGNRGSYGYTF. CDR3 coding DNA: TGTGCCAGTAGTATTGGTAACAGGGGTTCCTATGGCTACACCTTC. The chain employs TRBV19 and TRBJ1-2; 7 positions agree with TRBD1. The CDR3 is 15 amino acids. The V segment lost 3 bases and the J segment 4 bases; nucleotides outside the gene matches: 8. The germline CDR1 and CDR2 sequences are LNHDA and SQIVND (reference sequence).

V and J are TRBV5-4 and TRBJ1-1, with D maybe TRBD1 (6 bases). The CDR3 runs 16 residues. Trimming removed 0 bases from V and 0 bases from J, with 12 bases in between. CDR1 is SGHNT and CDR2 is YYREEE in the germline V gene (reference sequence). The CDR3: CASSLGPGALNTEAFF. CDR3 bases: TGTGCCAGCAGCTTGGGGCCAGGGGCCTTGAACACTGAAGCTTTCTTT. Variable domain in full (rest from reference TRBV5-4 and TRBJ1-1): ETGVTQSPTHLIKTRGQQVTLRCSSQSGHNTVSWYQQALGQGPQFIFQYYREEENGRGNFPPRFSGLQFPNYSSELNVNALELDDSALYLCASSLGPGALNTEAFFGQGTRLTVV.